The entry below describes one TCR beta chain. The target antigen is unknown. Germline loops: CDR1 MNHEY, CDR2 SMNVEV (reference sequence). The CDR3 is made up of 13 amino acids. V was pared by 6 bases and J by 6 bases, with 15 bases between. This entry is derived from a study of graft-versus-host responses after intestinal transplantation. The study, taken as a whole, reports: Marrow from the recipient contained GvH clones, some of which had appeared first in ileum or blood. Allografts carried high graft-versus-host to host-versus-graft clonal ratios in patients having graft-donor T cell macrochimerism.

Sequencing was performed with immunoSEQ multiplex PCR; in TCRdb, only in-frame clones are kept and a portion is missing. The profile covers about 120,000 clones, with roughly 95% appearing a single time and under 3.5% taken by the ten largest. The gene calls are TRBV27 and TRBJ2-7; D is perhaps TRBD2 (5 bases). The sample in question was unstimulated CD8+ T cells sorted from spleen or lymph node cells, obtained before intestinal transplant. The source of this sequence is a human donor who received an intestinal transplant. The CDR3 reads CASRWGEGSEQYF. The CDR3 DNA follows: TGTGCCAGCAGGTGGGGTGAGGGCAGCGAGCAGTACTTC.